These 28 T cell receptor beta chains originate from one sample sequenced in a study of cytomegalovirus exposure and HLA in healthy donors. Using immunoSEQ multiplex PCR, the repertoire was profiled, and TCRdb retains in-frame clones only, with some absent. The repertoire has about 98,000 clones, about 90% of them found once; the top ten carry 5.5% to 7.5%. Sequenced input: PBMCs. The receptors derive from a man aged 18 to 35 in good health and CMV-seropositive.

This clone was observed once. V gene TRBV7-6 combines with J gene TRBJ2-5; D unclear. The CDR3 runs 15 residues. Germline CDR1 is SGHVS and CDR2 is FNYEAQ. V lost 6 bases and J 4 bases, leaving 18 bases between the germline ends. The DNA of the CDR3 is TGTGCCAGCAGTCCCTGGAAGCGAATCGGAGAGACCCAGTACTTC. This sequence encodes CASSPWKRIGETQYF.

This clone was observed a few times. The chain combines TRBV19 with TRBJ1-2, with 9 positions matching TRBD1. This CDR3 has 13 residues. Germline-derived CDR1 and CDR2 are LNHDA and SQIVND (reference sequence). The V segment lost 5 bases and the J segment 10 bases; nucleotides outside the gene matches: 8. CDR3 sequence (DNA): TGTGCCAGTAGTCAAAACCGGGACAGGGACTACACCTTC. Translation: CASSQNRDRDYTF.

The CDR3 sequence: CASSPGLAGSGEQFF. The CDR3 region has the DNA TGTGCCAGCTCACCAGGACTAGCGGGAAGCGGTGAGCAGTTCTTC. This chain joins TRBV18 and TRBJ2-1, with 12 bases fitting TRBD2. Germline CDR1 KGHSH, CDR2 LQKENI. The CDR3 spans 15 residues. V trimming: 2 bases; J trimming: 9 bases; junction bases outside the gene matches: 5.

Written as DNA, the CDR3 is TGCGCCAGCAGCTTGGCCATGGGGCCCGGGGAGCTGTTTTTT. Translation gives CASSLAMGPGELFF. V gene TRBV5-1 combines with J gene TRBJ2-2, with TRBD1 as a possible D gene (5 bases). V was trimmed by 0 bases and J by 6 bases, leaving 9 bases between them. The V gene's germline CDR1 is SGHRS and CDR2 YFSETQ. The CDR3 consists of 14 residues.

This chain uses TRBV2 with TRBJ1-2; TRBD1 agrees at 7 bases. CDR3 length: 13 amino acids. V shed 4 bases and J 8 bases; nucleotides not matched to a gene: 7. The germline CDR1 and CDR2 sequences are SNHLY and FYNNEI. The CDR3 DNA is TGTGCCAGCAGTGGACAGGGAAAATACGGCTACACCTTC. Residues: CASSGQGKYGYTF.

This sequence joins TRBV7-2 and TRBJ2-5, with D unclear. Germline CDR1 is SGHTA and CDR2 is FQGNSA. CDR3 length equals 13 residues. Trimming took off 3 bases at V and 1 base at J, with 6 bases between the two ends. CDR3 loop: CASSLGSQETQYF. DNA for the CDR3: TGTGCCAGCAGCTTGGGCAGCCAAGAGACCCAGTACTTC.

For this clone: The junction departs from germline at one end; a sequencing error may be responsible. The J gene is TRBJ2-7, the V gene TRBV6-6; D is unresolved. The CDR3 has 13 amino acids. CDR1 is MNHNY, CDR2 SVGAGI, per germline (reference sequence). The CDR3, as DNA: TGTGCCAGCAGAAGGCAGGATTCCTACGAGCAGTGCTTC. Amino acid sequence: CASRRQDSYEQCF.

The gene calls are TRBV18 and TRBJ1-5; D call uncertain. CDR3 size: 14 residues. Trimming took off 4 bases at V and 3 bases at J, with 10 bases between the two ends. In germline, CDR1 is KGHSH, CDR2 LQKENI. The CDR3 DNA reads as TGTGCCAGCTCACTCACCAGAAACAATCAGCCCCAGCATTTT. This codes for CASSLTRNNQPQHF.

V is TRBV4-1 and J is TRBJ2-5; 10 positions match TRBD2. The ends lost 5 bases at V and 5 bases at J; junction bases unmatched: 5. CDR1 and CDR2 (germline): MGHRA, YSYEKL. The CDR3 contains 14 residues. In DNA, the CDR3 is TGCGCCAGCAGCTCTAGCGGGAGAGGGGAGACCCAGTACTTC. Translating it yields CASSSSGRGETQYF.

The chain recombines TRBV5-1 with TRBJ2-3, with 10 bases matching TRBD2. The CDR3 is made up of 16 amino acids. The junction had 8 bases not matched to a gene; V was cut back by 5 bases and J by 2 bases. Per the germline V gene, CDR1 is SGHRS and CDR2 is YFSETQ. Written as DNA, the CDR3 is TGCGCCAGCAGGGACTCACTAGCGGGAAACACAGATACGCAGTATTTT. It codes for CASRDSLAGNTDTQYF.

This sequence joins TRBV19 and TRBJ1-4, with 10 bases identical to TRBD1. J gave up 7 bases and V 9 bases, and 5 bases lay outside the gene matches. Germline V gene data show CDR1 as LNHDA and CDR2 as SQIVND (reference sequence). The CDR3 extends over 13 amino acids. CDR3 in amino acids: CASRTGGVEKLFF. CDR3 bases: TGTGCCAGCCGGACAGGGGGAGTTGAAAAACTGTTTTTT.

This chain links TRBV6-5 with TRBJ2-7; 11 nucleotides line up with TRBD2. Germline CDR1 MNHEY, CDR2 SVGAGI. This CDR3 is 15 amino acids long. J gave up 5 bases and V 4 bases, and 7 bases lay outside the gene matches. The CDR3 here is CASSLPLAGGHEQYF. The DNA of the CDR3 is TGTGCCAGCAGTTTACCCCTAGCGGGGGGCCACGAGCAGTACTTC.

The chain combines TRBV4-3 with TRBJ2-7; 8 bases align to TRBD1. The ends lost 8 bases at V and 6 bases at J; junction bases unmatched: 9. The germline V gene encodes CDR1 LGHNA and CDR2 YSLEER. There are 13 residues in the CDR3. The CDR3 loop is CASAQDRGTEQYF. The DNA for the CDR3 is TGCGCCAGCGCCCAAGACAGGGGAACCGAGCAGTACTTC.

This chain links TRBV27 with TRBJ2-7; tentatively, D is TRBD1 (5 bases). The CDR3 is 12 residues long. The V and J ends lost 5 bases and 5 bases respectively, with 10 bases between them. CDR1 is MNHEY and CDR2 is SMNVEV in the germline V gene (reference sequence). The CDR3 region has the DNA TGTGCCAGCAGTCCCGGACAAGACGAGCAGTACTTC. It translates to CASSPGQDEQYF.

V usage is TRBV14 and J usage is TRBJ2-7, with D possibly TRBD2 on 5 matching bases. The CDR3 covers 14 residues. Germline CDR1 is SGHDN and CDR2 is FVKESK. V dropped 1 base and J dropped 5 bases, with 12 bases sitting between them. The CDR3 region is CASSQGGGSNEQYF. CDR3 bases: TGTGCCAGCAGCCAAGGAGGCGGGTCCAACGAGCAGTACTTC.

The rearrangement joins TRBV5-6 to TRBJ2-7; no definite D call. The CDR3 has 13 residues. In germline, CDR1 is SGHDT, CDR2 YYEEEE. V lost 3 bases to trimming and J lost 3 bases, with 10 bases between them. The CDR3 DNA reads as TGTGCCAGCAGCTCAGAATTCAGCTACGAGCAGTACTTC. Protein: CASSSEFSYEQYF.

This clone was picked up one time. The V gene is TRBV7-3, the J gene TRBJ1-6; D is perhaps TRBD1 (6 bases). Trimming removed 3 bases from V and 6 bases from J, with 12 bases in between. In germline, CDR1 is SGHTA, CDR2 FQGTGA. The CDR3 is 15 residues long. The CDR3 region has the DNA TGTGCCAGCAGCTTCACCGGGACATCTAATTCACCCCTCCACTTT. This translates into CASSFTGTSNSPLHF.

The chain joins TRBV7-3 to TRBJ2-1; D uncertain. Germline CDR1 is SGHTA and CDR2 is FQGTGA. The V end lost 4 bases, the J end lost 4 bases, and 14 bases lay between the germline ends. The CDR3 runs 15 residues. CDR3 sequence (DNA): TGTGCCAGCAGCTCCCAGGCAACTCGGTACAATGAGCAGTTCTTC. Translated: CASSSQATRYNEQFF.

The V call is TRBV28, the J call TRBJ2-3; TRBD2 matches at 7 bases. V shed 8 bases and J 3 bases; nucleotides not matched to a gene: 8. The CDR3 extends over 14 amino acids. The V gene's germline CDR1 is MDHEN and CDR2 SYDVKM. DNA for the CDR3: TGTGCCAGCGAAACTAGCGTTCGTACAGATACGCAGTATTTT. This sequence encodes CASETSVRTDTQYF.

CDR3 protein: CASSSPKGGQGQETQYF. The DNA of the CDR3 is TGTGCCAGCAGCTCCCCAAAGGGGGGACAGGGACAAGAGACCCAGTACTTC. This chain uses TRBV7-8 with TRBJ2-5, with 9 nucleotides matching TRBD1. The CDR3 contains 17 residues. From germline, CDR1 is SGHVS and CDR2 FQNEAQ. The junction had 11 bases not matched to a gene; V was cut back by 4 bases and J by 2 bases.

The chain carries TRBV5-1 and TRBJ1-1; perhaps TRBD1 as D (6 bases). The V and J ends lost 0 bases and 1 base respectively, with 7 bases between them. CDR1 is SGHRS and CDR2 is YFSETQ in the germline V gene. The CDR3 is made up of 14 amino acids. CDR3 sequence: CASSLAQGNTEAFF. The CDR3 DNA reads TGCGCCAGCAGCTTGGCACAGGGGAACACTGAAGCTTTCTTT.

J is TRBJ2-2 and V is TRBV5-4, with TRBD2 matching 14 bases. CDR1 and CDR2 from the germline V gene are SGHNT and YYREEE (reference sequence). The CDR3 has 17 residues. J lost 4 bases, V lost 0 bases, and 2 bases had no gene match. The CDR3 sequence is CASSLAGLAGATGELFF. The CDR3 DNA sequence: TGTGCCAGCAGCTTGGCGGGACTAGCGGGGGCCACCGGGGAGCTGTTTTTT.

V gene TRBV10-2 combines with J gene TRBJ2-7; a weak D match, TRBD2 (6 bases). CDR3 size: 13 residues. In germline, CDR1 is WSHSY, CDR2 SAAADI. V was shortened by 6 bases and J by 3 bases, with 12 bases between the two germline ends. The CDR3 bases are TGCGCCAGCAGGGAGGGGCTAAACTACGAGCAGTACTTC. Translation gives CASREGLNYEQYF.

The chain recombines TRBV6-4 with TRBJ1-2; possibly TRBD1 for D (6 bases). The CDR3 runs to 12 residues. Per germline, CDR1 MRHNA and CDR2 SNTAGT. Deletions cut 4 bases from V and 10 bases from J, with 13 bases between. The CDR3 loop is CASSVLGHLYTF. CDR3 in DNA: TGTGCCAGCAGTGTCCTGGGACACCTCTACACCTTC.

V usage is TRBV4-1 and J usage is TRBJ2-7; tentative D call: TRBD2 (5 bases). Trimming shortened V by 0 bases and J by 0 bases, and 9 bases separated the two germline ends. Germline values: CDR1 MGHRA, CDR2 YSYEKL. The CDR3 covers 15 residues. As DNA, the CDR3 is TGCGCCAGCAGCCAAGAAGAGACTACCTCCTACGAGCAGTACTTC. Protein sequence: CASSQEETTSYEQYF.

J is TRBJ2-1 and V is TRBV11-2; D not resolved. This CDR3 region has 13 residues. The germline gives CDR1 SGHAT, CDR2 FQNNGV. Trimming took 6 bases from V and 6 from J, leaving 12 bases between them. CDR3 DNA sequence: TGTGCCAGCAGTAGGCTCGAGCGCAATGAGCAGTTCTTC. It translates to CASSRLERNEQFF.

This clone was found once. The chain joins TRBV10-3 to TRBJ2-7; 12 bases are a match to TRBD2. CDR3 length equals 16 residues. The junction had 9 bases not matched to a gene; V was cut back by 5 bases and J by 4 bases. Germline V gives CDR1 ENHRY, CDR2 SYGVKD. Here the CDR3 reads CAISSLAGGPSYEQYF. The CDR3 nucleotides are TGTGCCATCAGTAGCCTAGCGGGAGGGCCGTCTTACGAGCAGTACTTC.

This clone was detected a few times. V gene TRBV6-5 combines with J gene TRBJ2-2, with 10 bases fitting TRBD1. Germline V gene sequence: CDR1 MNHEY, CDR2 SVGAGI. This CDR3 region has 15 residues. J lost 4 bases, V lost 4 bases, and 3 bases had no gene match. This CDR3 reads CASSLRDRGTGELFF. For the CDR3, the DNA is TGTGCCAGCAGTTTGCGGGACAGGGGCACCGGGGAGCTGTTTTTT.